This T cell receptor beta chain was retrieved from a study of shared clonotypes between healthy human individuals. Regarding the study as a whole: The sharing of 4% to 5.5% of naive CD4 clonotypes was seen across several donors.

Every subset's genomic DNA went evenly onto several immunoSEQ plates. Using immunoSEQ multiplex PCR, the repertoire was profiled, and TCRdb retains in-frame clones only, with some absent. The sample has about 2 million clones; over 85% are singletons. Worth noting for this clone: Its antigen is as yet unknown.

With V trimmed by 7 bases and J by 1 base, 8 bases remained unmatched. The germline V gene has CDR1 MNHEY and CDR2 SMNVEV (reference sequence). The CDR3 extends over 15 amino acids. Terminally differentiated effector memory CD45RA+ cells were excluded by CCR7 positive selection of CD45RO-negative cells. This receptor was taken from a man aged 18 to 30 in good health. The genes are TRBV27 and TRBJ2-7; 9 nucleotides match TRBD2. The specimen was naive CD8+ T cells sorted from blood. The CDR3 region is CASTPFGLASYEQYF. The CDR3 nucleotides read TGTGCCAGCACCCCATTTGGACTAGCGTCCTACGAGCAGTACTTC.